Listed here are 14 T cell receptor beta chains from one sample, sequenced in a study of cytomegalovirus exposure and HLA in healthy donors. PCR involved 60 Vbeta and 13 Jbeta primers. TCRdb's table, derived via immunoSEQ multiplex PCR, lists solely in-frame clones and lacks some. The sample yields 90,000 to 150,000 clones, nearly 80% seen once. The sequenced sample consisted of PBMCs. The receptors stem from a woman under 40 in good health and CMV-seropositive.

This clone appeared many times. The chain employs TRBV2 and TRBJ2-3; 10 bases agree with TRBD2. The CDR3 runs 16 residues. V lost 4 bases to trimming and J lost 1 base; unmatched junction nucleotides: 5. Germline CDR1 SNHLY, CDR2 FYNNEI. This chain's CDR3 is CASSGGLAGGTDTQYF. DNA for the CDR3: TGTGCCAGCAGTGGGGGTCTAGCGGGGGGCACAGATACGCAGTATTTT.

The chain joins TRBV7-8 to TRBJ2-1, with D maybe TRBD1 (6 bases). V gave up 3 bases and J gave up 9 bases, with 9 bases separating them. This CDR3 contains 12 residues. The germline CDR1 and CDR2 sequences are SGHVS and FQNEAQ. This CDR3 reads CASSLGHREQFF. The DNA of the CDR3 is TGTGCCAGCAGCTTGGGACATCGTGAGCAGTTCTTC.

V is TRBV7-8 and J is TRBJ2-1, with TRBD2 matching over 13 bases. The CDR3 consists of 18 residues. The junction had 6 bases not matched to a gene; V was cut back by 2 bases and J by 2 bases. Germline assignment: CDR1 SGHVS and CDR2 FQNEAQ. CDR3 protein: CASSLRGTSGGAYNEQFF. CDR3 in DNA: TGTGCCAGCAGCTTACGAGGCACTAGCGGGGGGGCCTACAATGAGCAGTTCTTC.

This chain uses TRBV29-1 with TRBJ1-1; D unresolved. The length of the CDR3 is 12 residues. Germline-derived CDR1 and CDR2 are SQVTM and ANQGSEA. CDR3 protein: CTATAENTEAFF. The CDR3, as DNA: TGCACCGCCACCGCAGAGAACACTGAAGCTTTCTTT. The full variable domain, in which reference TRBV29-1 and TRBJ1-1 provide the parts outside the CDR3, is SAVISQKPSRDICQRGTSLTIQCQVDSQVTMMFWYRQQPGQSLTLIATANQGSEATYESGFVIDKFPISRPNLTFSTLTVSNMSPEDSSIYLCTATAENTEAFFGQGTRLTVV.

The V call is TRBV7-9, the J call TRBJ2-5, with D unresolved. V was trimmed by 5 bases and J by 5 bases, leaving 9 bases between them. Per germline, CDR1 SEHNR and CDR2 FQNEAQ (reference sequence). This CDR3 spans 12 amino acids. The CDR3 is CASSAVGETQYF. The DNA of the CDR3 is TGTGCCAGCAGCGCCGTCGGGGAGACCCAGTACTTC.

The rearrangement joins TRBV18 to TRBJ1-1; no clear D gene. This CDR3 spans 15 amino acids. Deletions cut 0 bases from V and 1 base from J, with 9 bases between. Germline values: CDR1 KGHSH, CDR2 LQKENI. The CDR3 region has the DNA TGTGCCAGCTCACCACCGTCGGGGAAGAACACTGAAGCTTTCTTT. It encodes CASSPPSGKNTEAFF.

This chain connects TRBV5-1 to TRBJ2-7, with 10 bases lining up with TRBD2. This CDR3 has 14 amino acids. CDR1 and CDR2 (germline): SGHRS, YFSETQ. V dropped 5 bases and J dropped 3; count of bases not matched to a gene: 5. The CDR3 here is CASRILAGRYEQYF. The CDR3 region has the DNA TGCGCCAGCAGAATACTAGCGGGGCGCTACGAGCAGTACTTC.

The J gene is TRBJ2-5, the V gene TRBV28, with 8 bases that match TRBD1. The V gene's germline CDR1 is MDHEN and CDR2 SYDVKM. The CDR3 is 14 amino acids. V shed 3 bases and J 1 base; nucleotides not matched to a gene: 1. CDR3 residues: CASSFTGGQETQYF. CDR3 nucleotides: TGTGCCAGCAGTTTTACAGGGGGCCAAGAGACCCAGTACTTC.

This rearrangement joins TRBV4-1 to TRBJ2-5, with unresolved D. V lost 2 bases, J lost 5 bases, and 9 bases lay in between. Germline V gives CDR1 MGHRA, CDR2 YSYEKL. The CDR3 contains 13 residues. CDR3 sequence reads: CASSQRPEETQYF. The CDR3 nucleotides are TGCGCCAGCAGCCAACGCCCTGAGGAGACCCAGTACTTC.

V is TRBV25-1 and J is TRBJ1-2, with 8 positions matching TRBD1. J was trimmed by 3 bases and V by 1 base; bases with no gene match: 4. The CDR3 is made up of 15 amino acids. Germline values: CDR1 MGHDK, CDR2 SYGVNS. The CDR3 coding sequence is TGTGCCAGCAGTGAATCTCGGACAGGGTACTATGGCTACACCTTC. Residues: CASSESRTGYYGYTF.

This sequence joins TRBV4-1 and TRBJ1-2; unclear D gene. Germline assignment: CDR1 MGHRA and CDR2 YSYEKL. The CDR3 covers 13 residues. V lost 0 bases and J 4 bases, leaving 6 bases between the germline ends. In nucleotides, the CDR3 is TGCGCCAGCAGCCAAGACTACGCCTATGGCTACACCTTC. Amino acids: CASSQDYAYGYTF.

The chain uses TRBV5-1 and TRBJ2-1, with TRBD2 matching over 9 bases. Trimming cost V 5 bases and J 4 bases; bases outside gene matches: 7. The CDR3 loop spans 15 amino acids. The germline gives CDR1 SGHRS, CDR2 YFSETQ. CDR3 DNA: TGCGCCAGCAGTCCCGGGCGGGGGGGATACAATGAGCAGTTCTTC. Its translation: CASSPGRGGYNEQFF. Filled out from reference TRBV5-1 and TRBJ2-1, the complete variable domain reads KAGVTQTPRYLIKTRGQQVTLSCSPISGHRSVSWYQQTPGQGLQFLFEYFSETQRNKGNFPGRFSGRQFSNSRSEMNVSTLELGDSALYLCASSPGRGGYNEQFFGPGTRLTVL.

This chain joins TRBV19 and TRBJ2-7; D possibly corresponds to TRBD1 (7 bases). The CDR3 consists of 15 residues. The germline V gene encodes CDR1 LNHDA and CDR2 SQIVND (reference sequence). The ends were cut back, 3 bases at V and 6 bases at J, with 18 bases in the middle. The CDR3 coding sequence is TGTGCCAGTAGTATCTCCGACGCAGGGGGGCGCGAGCAGTACTTC. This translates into CASSISDAGGREQYF. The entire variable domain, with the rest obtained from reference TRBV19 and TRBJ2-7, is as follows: DGGITQSPKYLFRKEGQNVTLSCEQNLNHDAMYWYRQDPGQGLRLIYYSQIVNDFQKGDIAEGYSVSREKKESFPLTVTSAQKNPTAFYLCASSISDAGGREQYFGPGTRLTVT.

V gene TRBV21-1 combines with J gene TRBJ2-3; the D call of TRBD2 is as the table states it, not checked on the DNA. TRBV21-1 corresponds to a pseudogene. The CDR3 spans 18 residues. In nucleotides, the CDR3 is TGTGCCAGCCGTCGGTCCGGGTCCCACCTCACTAGCACAGATACGCAGTATTTT. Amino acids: CASRRSGSHLTSTDTQYF.